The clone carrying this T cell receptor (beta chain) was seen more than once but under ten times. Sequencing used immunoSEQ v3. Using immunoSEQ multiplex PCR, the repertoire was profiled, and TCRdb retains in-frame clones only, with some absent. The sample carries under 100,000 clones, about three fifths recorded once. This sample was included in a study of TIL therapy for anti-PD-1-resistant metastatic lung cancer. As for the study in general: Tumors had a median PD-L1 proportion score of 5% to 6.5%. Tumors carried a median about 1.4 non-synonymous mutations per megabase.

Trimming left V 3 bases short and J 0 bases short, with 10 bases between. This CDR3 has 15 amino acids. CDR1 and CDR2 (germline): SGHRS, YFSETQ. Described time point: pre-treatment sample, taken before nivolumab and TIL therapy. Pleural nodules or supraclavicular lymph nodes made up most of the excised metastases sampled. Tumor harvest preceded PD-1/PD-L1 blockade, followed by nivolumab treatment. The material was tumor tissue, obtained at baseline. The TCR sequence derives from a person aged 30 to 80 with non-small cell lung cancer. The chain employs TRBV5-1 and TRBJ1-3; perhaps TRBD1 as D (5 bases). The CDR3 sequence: CASSSQGGSGNTIYF. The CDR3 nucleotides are TGCGCCAGCAGCTCCCAGGGCGGCTCTGGAAACACCATATATTTT.